This T cell receptor (beta chain) was found in a study of blood T cells in healthy people across ages (dated by TCRdb to the mid-2010s). Background for the entire study: In model experiments, template switching captured about one uniquely barcoded TCR beta cDNA molecule for every two T cells. To track age-related changes in TCR beta repertoire diversity, the study relied on deep sequencing normalized with unique cDNA molecular identifiers. The donors were split into four age groups: young (average around 17 years), middle-aged (more than 35), aged (approximately 59) and long-lived (approximately 80). To avoid experimental bias, donors of different ages were distributed randomly across sequencing lanes. For two donors (one aged 18 to 29 and one aged 80 or older), the study analyzed two additional independent replicas of 1 million unique cDNA reads from the same blood draw.

The study at large found these results: Estimates of total diversity based on one million sequenced T cells were regarded as lower bounds and as underestimates. There was a strong correlation between observed TCR beta diversity and the percentage of naive T cells measured by flow cytometry. Donor CMV infection status was unknown, potentially confounding age-related changes in expanded clonotypes. Bulk unsorted PBMC profiling prevented conclusive comparison of naive and antigen-experienced compartments. Compared with the aged group, the long-lived group had more naive CD4+ T cells, fewer expanded clones and increased TCR diversity, suggesting age selection. Observed TCR beta diversity per million T cells fell roughly linearly with age, and a significant reduction was already apparent by age around 39.

Systemically healthy Caucasian individuals from Russia, 35 to 50 in total and aged about 6 to 90 years, were included as donors. About 9.8 milliliters of peripheral blood were drawn from each donor into EDTA-treated Vacutainer tubes. Ficoll-Paque density-gradient centrifugation was used to isolate PBMCs, with at least 6 million per sample. Trizol reagent was used to extract total RNA from the PBMCs, yielding at least 6 micrograms per sample. The percentages of naive CD45RAhigh/CD27high T cells were determined by flow cytometry on a PBMC aliquot from every donor. Library generation was performed with 5' RACE. The run used an Illumina HiSeq 2500. A second roughly 6 to 11 cycle PCR used a sample-barcoded 5' primer and a J-beta primer mix. Each TCR beta cDNA molecule received a unique molecular identifier from a template-switch 5' adaptor carrying 12 random nucleotides. Each sample yielded at least 3 million CDR3-containing paired-end reads. First-strand cDNA was synthesized from all RNA with the Mint cDNA synthesis kit, primed by a TRBC-specific oligonucleotide. All cDNA was treated with uracil-DNA glycosylase and then went through a first 18-cycle PCR with the universal primers M1SS and BC2_uni_R. The source study handled its data this way. For normalization, 1 million high-quality reads were randomly selected from each sample, with every read carrying a distinct molecular identifier. Instead of being binned into consensus sequences, reads with shared molecular identifiers were discarded. MiTCR, run with a Q25 quality threshold and the strictest error-elimination algorithm, handled CDR3 identification, clonotype clustering and error correction. A nonparametric unseen species model with Euler transformation was used to estimate a lower bound on total TCR beta diversity. TCRdb handled the public reads itself, with Q25 trimming in fastp and clone calling in MiXCR, and kept productive beta chains. Identical CDR3 protein sequences are pooled into one entry, listed with their most common genes and DNA. The V and J calls, along with clone size, are taken from TCRdb and not from the paper's own processing. For this sample the table gives roughly 800,000 distinct CDR3 sequences, of which 58% were detected only once. The ten largest make up 22% of the sample.

V drops 5 bases and J drops 3 bases, leaving 13 bases in between. The CDR3 covers 13 residues, taking in both the cysteine and the phenylalanine. The CDR3 DNA has 39 bases and is translated from base 1. Looking up the germline V gene yields CDR1 SQVTM and CDR2 ANQGSEA. Of note for this clonotype: Its antigen remains unidentified. The record has no base qualities; no much larger clone is one base away.

The specimen was blood. The TCR comes from a young man in good health. The chain employs TRBV29-1 and TRBJ1-2; confidence is insufficient to name the D gene. The nucleotides are TGCAGCGTTCGTGGATTCGGCGACTATGGCTACACCTTC. This translates into CSVRGFGDYGYTF. With all but the CDR3 taken from the reference TRBV29-1 and TRBJ1-2 genes, the full variable domain is: SAVISQKPSRDICQRGTSLTIQCQVDSQVTMMFWYRQQPGQSLTLIATANQGSEATYESGFVIDKFPISRPNLTFSTLTVSNMSPEDSSIYLCSVRGFGDYGYTFGSGTRLTVV.